This T cell receptor beta chain comes out of a study of blood T cell repertoires in COVID-19. Sequencing used immunoSEQ multiplex PCR; TCRdb keeps in-frame clones, though not all of them. The sample lists 350,000 to 400,000 clones; more than 85% were seen once. This CDR3 region has 15 residues. V was pared by 0 bases and J by 8 bases, with 5 bases of the junction left unmatched. CDR1 and CDR2 (germline): LGHDT, YNNKEL (reference sequence). Sequencing was carried out using PBMCs or T cells enriched from blood (not recorded which). This receptor was obtained from a woman in her thirties or forties who had been exposed to COVID-19. The chain joins TRBV3-1 (or the pseudogene TRBV3-2) to TRBJ2-1; 9 nucleotides align to TRBD2. In DNA, the CDR3 is TGTGCCAGCAGCCAAGAAGGCGGGGGGGCCTATGAGCAGTTCTTC. Translating gives CASSQEGGGAYEQFF.